Below, 5 T cell receptor beta chains from the same sample are listed, as sequenced in a study of cytomegalovirus exposure and HLA in healthy donors. With 60 Vbeta and 13 Jbeta primers, the PCR was carried out. The repertoire was sequenced with immunoSEQ multiplex PCR; TCRdb's copy has only in-frame clones and lacks some. Seen here are more than 140,000 clones, 50% to 75% observed once, and the top ten hold about 3%. Sequencing was performed on PBMCs. These receptors were collected from a woman aged 25-40 years in good health and CMV-seropositive.

This chain uses TRBV9 with TRBJ2-7; D might be TRBD2 (5 bases). V was shortened by 0 bases and J by 2 bases, with 6 bases between the two germline ends. In germline, CDR1 is SGDLS, CDR2 YYNGEE. The CDR3 loop spans 13 amino acids. CDR3 region: CASSVASTYEQYF. Here the CDR3 DNA reads TGTGCCAGCAGCGTAGCTAGCACCTACGAGCAGTACTTC. Full variable domain (missing parts from reference TRBV9 and TRBJ2-7): DSGVTQTPKHLITATGQRVTLRCSPRSGDLSVYWYQQSLDQGLQFLIQYYNGEERAKGNILERFSAQQFPDLHSELNLSSLELGDSALYFCASSVASTYEQYFGPGTRLTVT.

This clone appeared a few times. The chain couples TRBV7-3 to TRBJ2-3; D is perhaps TRBD2 (6 bases). This CDR3 region has 15 residues. V lost 2 bases and J lost 0, with 9 bases in between. The germline V gene encodes CDR1 SGHTA and CDR2 FQGTGA. The CDR3 sequence: CASSLRRGSTDTQYF. The CDR3 region has the DNA TGTGCCAGCAGCTTACGGCGGGGAAGCACAGATACGCAGTATTTT. The full variable domain, with the rest looked up from reference TRBV7-3 and TRBJ2-3, is GAGVSQTPSNKVTEKGKYVELRCDPISGHTALYWYRQSLGQGPEFLIYFQGTGAADDSGLPNDRFFAVRPEGSVSTLKIQRTERGDSAVYLCASSLRRGSTDTQYFGPGTRLTVL.

With regard to this clone: Other DNA sequences of this sample code for an identical CDR3. This rearrangement joins TRBV7-9 to TRBJ2-7, with 9 bases aligning to TRBD2. The CDR3 is made up of 16 amino acids. V trimming: 4 bases; J trimming: 7 bases; junction bases outside the gene matches: 14. Germline V CDR1 and CDR2: SEHNR, FQNEAQ (reference sequence). The CDR3 bases are TGTGCCAGCAGCTCTCTGGGCGCGGGAGGGCCGGGTGAGCAGTACTTC. Its protein is CASSSLGAGGPGEQYF.

The rearrangement joins TRBV7-6 to TRBJ1-2; D remains unclear. V was pared by 5 bases and J by 2 bases, with 15 bases between. CDR1 is SGHVS, CDR2 FNYEAQ, per germline. The CDR3 is 15 residues long. This CDR3 reads CASSPRGGSNYGYTF. The CDR3 bases are TGTGCCAGCAGCCCGCGGGGAGGCTCGAACTATGGCTACACCTTC.

This clone was observed a few times. The genes are TRBV10-3 and TRBJ1-1; TRBD1 agrees at 9 bases. This CDR3 is 18 amino acids long. Germline CDR1 is ENHRY and CDR2 is SYGVKD. Trimming cost V 4 bases and J 2 bases; bases outside gene matches: 14. This CDR3 is CAISGDREGIPLNTEAFF. The CDR3 coding sequence is TGTGCCATCAGTGGGGACAGGGAGGGAATCCCCCTCAACACTGAAGCTTTCTTT.